The TCR beta chain described here comes from a study of T-cell reconstitution after alpha-beta-depleted transplantation in children. Whole-study findings and limits: About two months after transplant, alpha-beta T cells reportedly came from several hundred expanded graft clones.

Losses at the gene ends were 7 bases for V and 7 bases for J; bases not matched to a gene: 8. The CDR3 is 13 residues long. Germline V gene data show CDR1 as SGHAT and CDR2 as FQDESV (reference sequence). During its preparation, the TCRbeta library received unique molecular identifiers. One entry per CDR3 protein results from TCRdb running MiXCR on the PCR reads. The data contain about 220,000 distinct CDR3 sequences, 17% of them singletons. In this sample, this clonotype turned up a few times. What it recognizes is unknown. Here the sequenced sample was PBMCs, mostly from graft donor cells, taken 360 days after TCRalphabeta/CD19-depleted stem cell transplant. This clonotype was sampled from a male patient between 2 and 15 years old who had a stem cell transplant for acute lymphoblastic leukemia, so the T cells may come from the graft donor. V and J are TRBV11-1 and TRBJ1-1, with 8 bases fitting TRBD1. The CDR3, as DNA: TGTGCCAGCAACGGACAGGGAGTGGGTGAAGCTTTCTTT. Protein product: CASNGQGVGEAFF.